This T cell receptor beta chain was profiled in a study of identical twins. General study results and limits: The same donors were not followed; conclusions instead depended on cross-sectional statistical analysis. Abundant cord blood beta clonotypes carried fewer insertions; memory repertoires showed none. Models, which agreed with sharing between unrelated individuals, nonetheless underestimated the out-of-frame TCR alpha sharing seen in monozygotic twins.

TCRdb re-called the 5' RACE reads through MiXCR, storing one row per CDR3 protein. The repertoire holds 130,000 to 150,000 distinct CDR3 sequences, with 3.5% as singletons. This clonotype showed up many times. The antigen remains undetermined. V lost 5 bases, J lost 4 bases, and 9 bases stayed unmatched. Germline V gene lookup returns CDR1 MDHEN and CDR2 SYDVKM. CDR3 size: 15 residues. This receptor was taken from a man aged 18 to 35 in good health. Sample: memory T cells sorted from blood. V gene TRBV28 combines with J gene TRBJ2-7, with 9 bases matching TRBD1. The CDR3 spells CASSPPGQGIYEQYF. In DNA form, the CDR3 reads TGTGCCAGCAGTCCTCCGGGACAGGGTATATACGAGCAGTACTTC.